The clone carrying this T cell receptor (beta chain) was detected ten times or more. The data are from a study of early T cells in non-severe SARS-CoV-2 infection. Across the whole study: The chains were unpaired, and the sequenced material was bulk RNA from unsorted whole blood.

CDR1 MNHEY and CDR2 SMNVEV come from the germline V gene (reference sequence). The CDR3 spans 16 residues. Trimming left V 10 bases short and J 0 bases short, with 19 bases between. Each CDR3 protein gets one entry after TCRdb re-called the 5' RACE reads with MiXCR. The data show approximately 71,000 distinct CDR3 sequences, roughly an eighth seen once. The chain recombines TRBV27 with TRBJ2-1; possible D gene TRBD2, 5 bases. This TCR was sampled from an adult who was a healthcare worker with PCR-confirmed SARS-CoV-2 infection or an uninfected control (not recorded which). Sequenced: whole blood. CDR3 bases: TGTGCCACCTCAGTTGGGAGACTTAACTCCTACAATGAGCAGTTCTTC. It is translated as CATSVGRLNSYNEQFF.